These T cell receptor beta chains were read from a single sample in a study of regulatory T cells in long-lasting Graves disease. MiXCR, run by TCRdb on the multiplex PCR reads, gives a single entry per CDR3 protein. The sample comprises approximately 690,000 distinct CDR3 sequences, approximately 31% of which are singletons, and about two fifths rests with the top ten. This specimen was peripheral blood mononuclear cells (PBMCs), taken when the disease was refractory, from a patient treated with antithyroid drugs. The source is a female donor with Graves disease. The CDR3 runs from the conserved cysteine through the conserved F or W. The D gene is left open where the match is weak. Clone size appears in some rows only: once, few, many, or a class for an expanded clone.

d_call j_call clone_size v_call cdr3_nt cdr3_aa
. TRBJ2-5 once TRBV13 TGTGCCAGCAGCGTCCGGGGGCGTATGCCCCAGTACTTC CASSVRGRMPQYF
. TRBJ1-2 many TRBV2 TGTGCCAGCAGTGATGGGGGGTTCGACTATGGCTACACCTTC CASSDGGFDYGYTF
TRBD1 TRBJ1-2 once TRBV25-1 TGTGCCAGCAGTGATCCACAGGGGGCGGAGAACTATGGCTACACCTTC CASSDPQGAENYGYTF
. TRBJ1-1 . TRBV30 TGTGCCTGTCGTCTCGGGAGTACTGAAGCTTTCTTT CACRLGSTEAFF
TRBD1 TRBJ2-1 . TRBV18 TGTGCCAGCTCACCTGAGACAGGGTGGGGCAATGAGCAGTTCTTC CASSPETGWGNEQFF
TRBD1 TRBJ1-5 many TRBV12-3/TRBV12-4 TGTGCCAGCAGTACAGGGGGCGAGGGGTATCAGCCCCAGCATTTT CASSTGGEGYQPQHF
. TRBJ1-5 few TRBV6-1 TGTGCCAGCAGTGAAGGGACATCTCAGCCCCAGCATTTT CASSEGTSQPQHF
TRBD1 TRBJ1-2 few TRBV18 TGTGCCAGCTCACTCCTCCCCCCTTTCCAGGGGGCTGGCTACACCTTC CASSLLPPFQGAGYTF
TRBD1 TRBJ2-3 . TRBV12-3/TRBV12-4 TGTGCCAGCAGTCCACAGGGGGCTGGGGATACGCAGTATTTT CASSPQGAGDTQYF
. TRBJ2-7 many TRBV28 TGTGCCAGCGTGGAGTGGGGAGAGACCTACGAGCAGTACTTC CASVEWGETYEQYF
TRBD2 TRBJ2-3 few TRBV5-1 TGCGCCAGCAGCCCTACTAGCGGGAGGAGCACAGATACGCAGTATTTT CASSPTSGRSTDTQYF
. TRBJ1-5 few TRBV12-3/TRBV12-4 TGTGCCAGCAGCCCCGCGACGGCGAGCAATCAGCCCCAGCATTTT CASSPATASNQPQHF
. TRBJ1-6 many TRBV5-1 TGCGCCAGCAGCTTGGCGGGGACCGACAATTCACCCCTCCACTTT CASSLAGTDNSPLHF
. TRBJ1-2 . TRBV20-1 TGCAGTGCTTCTTGGGACGAATCTAACACCTTC CSASWDESNTF
. TRBJ1-5 once TRBV20-1 TGCAGTGCTAGAGACCCTTCGGGGATTTATAGCAATCAGCCCCAGCATTTT CSARDPSGIYSNQPQHF